The clone carrying this T cell receptor (beta chain) has more than one count but fewer than ten. The data stem from a study of blood T cell repertoires in COVID-19. About the study: COVID-19 samples, acute and convalescent, were from the United States, Italy and Spain. T cells, B-cell-depleted T cells, or PBMCs supplied cDNA or gDNA.

Some clones are missing from TCRdb's copy, which holds only in-frame ones; the method was immunoSEQ multiplex PCR. The sample carries more than 70,000 clones, around four fifths recorded once. The receptor was isolated from a human donor in a cohort sampled during active COVID-19. Sample: peripheral blood.

CDR3 protein: CASSPGQGGGYTF. The CDR3 nucleotides read TGTGCCAGCAGTCCCGGACAGGGAGGCGGCTACACCTTC. V gene TRBV28 combines with J gene TRBJ1-2, with 8 bases lining up with TRBD1. Germline V CDR1 and CDR2: MDHEN, SYDVKM. This CDR3 comprises 13 residues. V dropped 5 bases and J dropped 8; count of bases not matched to a gene: 7.